The clone carrying this T cell receptor beta chain was observed at least ten times. No antigen is known for it. Germline CDR1 ENHRY, CDR2 SYGVKD. Trimming pared 10 bases from V and 0 bases from J, leaving 12 bases between. The CDR3 consists of 13 residues. Based on clinical symptoms, serum thyroxine and TRAb, thyroid ultrasound and orbital computed tomography, diagnoses were reached. The sample originates from a study of T cells in Graves' hyperthyroidism and ophthalmopathy. The study, taken as a whole, reports: Before onset, ophthalmopathy was predicted by the model a median around 6.5 months earlier.

Amplification targeted TCR beta CDR3 regions from RNA transcripts. The primer set for the first-round RT-PCR of the TCR CDR3 was HTBI. TCRdb processed the multiplex PCR reads anew with MiXCR; each CDR3 protein has one entry. The data contain hundreds of thousands of distinct CDR3 sequences, about 45% of them singletons. This TCR derives from an adult man with Graves' disease, either hyperthyroidism or ophthalmopathy (not recorded which). V and J are TRBV10-3 and TRBJ1-1; tentatively, D is TRBD1 (6 bases). The sequenced sample consisted of peripheral blood or thyroid tissue (not recorded which). CDR3: CATRGQLNTEAFF. CDR3 DNA: TGTGCCACAAGAGGACAGCTGAACACTGAAGCTTTCTTT.